This T cell receptor beta chain originates from a study of lymphopenia after photon versus proton radiotherapy. The V and J ends lost 4 bases and 4 bases respectively, with 13 bases between them. Per the germline V gene, CDR1 is GTSNPN and CDR2 is SVGIG (reference sequence). The CDR3 has 14 residues. The data were produced by immunoSEQ multiplex PCR, yet TCRdb's version contains in-frame clones alone and is incomplete. The sample has 20,000 to 25,000 clones; 85% are singletons. Overall study findings and caveats: Proton therapy kept repertoires fairly stable, unlike photons, which gained effector/memory cells. Post-nadir diversity loss with photons came from oligoclonal expansion, particularly CD8+ Temra cells. Larger post-nadir TCR diversity loss correlated inversely with survival in deceased patients.

This clone was observed once. The antigen is unknown. This clonotype originated in a man aged 55 to 70 with pancreatic cancer. The chain combines TRBV30 with TRBJ1-4; no clear D. This material consisted of peripheral blood, taken from a patient treated with photon-based radiotherapy. The CDR3 region has the DNA TGTGCCTGGAATGGAGGAGTTCTTAATGAAAAACTGTTTTTT. It codes for CAWNGGVLNEKLFF.